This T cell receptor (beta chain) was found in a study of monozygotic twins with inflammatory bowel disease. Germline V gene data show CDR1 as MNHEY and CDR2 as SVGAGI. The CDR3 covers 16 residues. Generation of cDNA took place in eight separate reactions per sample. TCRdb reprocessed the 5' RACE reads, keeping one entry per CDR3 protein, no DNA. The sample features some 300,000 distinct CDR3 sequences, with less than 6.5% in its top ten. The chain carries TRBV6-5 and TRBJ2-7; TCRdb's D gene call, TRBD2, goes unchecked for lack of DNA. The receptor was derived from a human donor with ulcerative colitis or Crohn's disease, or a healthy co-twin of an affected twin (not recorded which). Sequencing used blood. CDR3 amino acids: CASSYGGLGVVHEQYF.